These 17 T cell receptor beta chains originate from one sample sequenced in a study of OX40 agonist ivuxolimab in advanced cancers. Data came from immunoSEQ multiplex PCR; TCRdb stores just in-frame clones and leaves some out. The sample has approximately 88,000 clones, around nine tenths seen once. Sequences were derived from CD4+ or CD8+ T cells sorted from blood, sampled in a trial of the OX40 agonist ivuxolimab. The receptors originated from an adult with an advanced solid tumor such as melanoma, head and neck, liver or kidney cancer.

The chain combines TRBV15 with TRBJ1-6; weak D call: TRBD1 (6 bases). CDR3 length: 14 residues. The germline V and J ends were trimmed by 5 bases and 7 bases, with 12 bases remaining between them. The germline gives CDR1 LNHNV, CDR2 YYDKDF (reference sequence). In nucleotides, the CDR3 is TGTGCCACCAGCCGACAGGACCCGAATTCACCCCTCCACTTT. Translated: CATSRQDPNSPLHF.

The gene calls are TRBV19 and TRBJ1-1; D gene uncertain. From germline, CDR1 is LNHDA and CDR2 SQIVND (reference sequence). V lost 5 bases to trimming and J lost 0 bases, with 7 bases between them. The CDR3 contains 13 residues. CDR3 in DNA: TGTGCCAGTAGTCCGGTGATGAACACTGAAGCTTTCTTT. This sequence encodes CASSPVMNTEAFF.

This clone was counted a single time. This chain connects TRBV4-1 to TRBJ2-5, with D tentatively TRBD1 or TRBD2 (6 bases each). Trimming removed 6 bases at V and 5 bases at J, with 19 bases between. CDR1 is MGHRA, CDR2 YSYEKL, per germline. The CDR3 runs to 15 residues. CDR3 region: CASRETQGGYETQYF. The DNA for the CDR3 is TGCGCCAGCAGAGAAACACAGGGAGGATACGAGACCCAGTACTTC.

The V and J genes are TRBV7-8 and TRBJ2-7; TRBD1 matches 7 bases. V gave up 5 bases and J gave up 9 bases; unmatched junction bases: 7. CDR1 is SGHVS, CDR2 FQNEAQ, per germline. The CDR3 is made up of 12 amino acids. The CDR3 DNA sequence: TGTGCCAGCAGCCACCGGGACAGTGTGCAGTACTTC. This gives the protein CASSHRDSVQYF. The whole variable domain, remainder taken from reference TRBV7-8 and TRBJ2-7, is GAGVSQSPRYKVAKRGQDVALRCDPISGHVSLFWYQQALGQGPEFLTYFQNEAQLDKSGLPSDRFFAERPEGSVSTLKIQRTQQEDSAVYLCASSHRDSVQYFGPGTRLTVT.

This chain links TRBV14 with TRBJ2-2; tentatively, D is TRBD1 (5 bases). V was clipped by 4 bases and J by 2 bases, with 14 bases between them. Germline assignment: CDR1 SGHDN and CDR2 FVKESK. This CDR3 is built from 16 residues. CDR3 bases: TGTGCCAGCAGCCGACAGTCGGAACTTAACACCGGGGAGCTGTTTTTT. Its protein is CASSRQSELNTGELFF.

V usage is TRBV9 and J usage is TRBJ2-5; 12 nucleotides agree with TRBD1. Per the germline V gene, CDR1 is SGDLS and CDR2 is YYNGEE. The length of the CDR3 is 15 residues. J lost 5 bases, V lost 6 bases, and 8 bases had no gene match. The CDR3 loop reads CASTTGQGAWETQYF. The CDR3 bases are TGTGCCAGCACCACGGGACAGGGGGCATGGGAGACCCAGTACTTC. Complete variable domain (other parts from reference TRBV9 and TRBJ2-5): DSGVTQTPKHLITATGQRVTLRCSPRSGDLSVYWYQQSLDQGLQFLIQYYNGEERAKGNILERFSAQQFPDLHSELNLSSLELGDSALYFCASTTGQGAWETQYFGPGTRLLVL.

The gene calls are TRBV27 and TRBJ2-1, with TRBD2 as a possible D gene (7 bases). The V end was cut by 6 bases, the J end by 1 base, with 13 bases between. Germline CDR1 MNHEY, CDR2 SMNVEV (reference sequence). CDR3 length equals 15 residues. CDR3 DNA: TGTGCCAGCAGGCCCGCGGGGGCGTCCTACAATGAGCAGTTCTTC. Translating gives CASRPAGASYNEQFF.

The chain employs TRBV5-1 and TRBJ1-2; 7 bases are a match to TRBD1. The germline gives CDR1 SGHRS, CDR2 YFSETQ. The CDR3 spans 15 residues. After removal of 1 base from V and 8 bases from J, the junction contained 11 bases not matched to a gene. CDR3 sequence (DNA): TGCGCCAGCAGCTTGTTATCCACAGGGGATGGAGGCTACACCTTC. Residues: CASSLLSTGDGGYTF.

The V call is TRBV6-1, the J call TRBJ1-1; 7 bases match TRBD1. The CDR3 runs to 14 residues. Germline V lookup: CDR1 MNHNS, CDR2 SASEGT. Germline trimming cut 11 bases from V and 2 bases from J; bases unmatched to any gene: 11. CDR3 nucleotide sequence: TGTGCCTCGACAGGGCTAAACTTTAACACTGAAGCTTTCTTT. The encoded protein is CASTGLNFNTEAFF.

The rearrangement links TRBV14 to TRBJ1-3; weak D call: TRBD1 (5 bases). Trimming left V 1 base short and J 1 base short, with 11 bases between. The germline gives CDR1 SGHDN, CDR2 FVKESK. CDR3 length: 16 amino acids. For the CDR3, the DNA is TGTGCCAGCAGCCAAGGAAAAAGGGGATCTGGAAACACCATATATTTT. This translates into CASSQGKRGSGNTIYF.

This chain connects TRBV9 to TRBJ1-3; the D is unclear. Germline V gene data show CDR1 as SGDLS and CDR2 as YYNGEE. V dropped 1 base and J dropped 2 bases, with 4 bases sitting between them. The CDR3 consists of 13 residues. In DNA, the CDR3 is TGTGCCAGCAGCGTAAGGCCTGGAAACACCATATATTTT. Translated, it gives CASSVRPGNTIYF.

The chain is built from TRBV7-2 and TRBJ1-1; TRBD1 aligns across 10 bases. V gave up 5 bases and J gave up 4 bases; unmatched junction bases: 4. From germline, CDR1 is SGHTA and CDR2 FQGNSA. The CDR3 covers 14 residues. The CDR3 loop reads CASSRGTGVTEAFF. DNA for the CDR3: TGTGCCAGCAGCCGGGGGACAGGGGTCACTGAAGCTTTCTTT.

The chain has TRBV30 and TRBJ2-2; a possible D gene is TRBD1 (7 bases). The germline gives CDR1 GTSNPN, CDR2 SVGIG (reference sequence). Trimming cost V 0 bases and J 4 bases, with 12 bases left between them. The CDR3 is 15 amino acids. The CDR3 DNA reads as TGTGCCTGGAGTGTATCAGGGGGAGGCACCGGGGAGCTGTTTTTT. Translated, it gives CAWSVSGGGTGELFF.

The V and J genes are TRBV5-6 and TRBJ2-1, with D perhaps TRBD2 (7 bases). The germline V gene encodes CDR1 SGHDT and CDR2 YYEEEE. This CDR3 has 14 residues. The ends were cut back, 5 bases at V and 8 bases at J, with 17 bases in the middle. CDR3 sequence reads: CASRDSRGRDEQFF. The CDR3 DNA follows: TGTGCCAGCAGGGACAGCCGTGGGAGGGATGAGCAGTTCTTC.

The V gene is TRBV18, the J gene TRBJ2-2; the D gene is possibly TRBD1 (5 bases). V was shortened by 4 bases and J by 0 bases, with 12 bases between the two germline ends. The CDR3 is 16 residues long. The germline gives CDR1 KGHSH, CDR2 LQKENI. Written as DNA, the CDR3 is TGTGCCAGCTCACGTCGGCAGGGAACGAACACCGGGGAGCTGTTTTTT. Translation: CASSRRQGTNTGELFF.

This chain links TRBV14 with TRBJ2-2, with D tentatively TRBD2 (6 bases). The CDR3 runs 13 residues. Germline V CDR1 and CDR2: SGHDN, FVKESK. Trimming removed 1 base at V and 6 bases at J, with 6 bases between. For the CDR3, the DNA is TGTGCCAGCAGCCAAGCGGGAGCCGGGGAGCTGTTTTTT. It translates to CASSQAGAGELFF. Filled out from reference TRBV14 and TRBJ2-2, the complete variable domain reads EAGVTQFPSHSVIEKGQTVTLRCDPISGHDNLYWYRRVMGKEIKFLLHFVKESKQDESGMPNNRFLAERTGGTYSTLKVQPAELEDSGVYFCASSQAGAGELFFGEGSRLTVL.

A single count supports this clone. This chain joins TRBV7-2 and TRBJ1-2; TRBD1 is a possible D gene (5 bases). V lost 7 bases to trimming and J lost 0 bases, with 12 bases between them. The CDR3 runs to 14 residues. Per the germline V gene, CDR1 is SGHTA and CDR2 is FQGNSA. CDR3 in DNA: TGTGCCAGCACCACCATGACAGCTAACTATGGCTACACCTTC. Translated: CASTTMTANYGYTF.